The TCR beta chain under discussion was sequenced for a study of T cells in tuberculosis. For the study at large: The T cells targeted glucose monomycolate, a mycobacterial lipid, via CD1B.

The CDR3 runs 15 residues. CDR1 is SGHAT, CDR2 FQNNGV, per germline. The V and J ends lost 6 bases and 6 bases, in that order; junction bases with no gene match: 13. Thawed, overnight-rested PBMC were stained with GMM-loaded CD1B tetramer, viability dye and anti-CD3, then sorted. The CD1B tetramers carried C32 glucose monomycolate purified from Rhodococcus equi. Each donor contributed 80,000 to 100,000 sorted tetramer-negative cells. Overall study findings and caveats: Low-affinity CD1B-GMM tetramer-binding T cells may have been missed.

The protocol was immunoSEQ multiplex PCR, while the TCRdb copy is restricted to in-frame clones and leaves out a portion. Here the sample spans approximately 59,000 clones, 88% being singletons. Sequences were obtained from CD1b-GMM tetramer-negative cells sorted from PBMCs. The rearrangement uses TRBV11-2 and TRBJ2-7; TRBD1 matches at 8 bases. The TCR sequence derives from an adult woman with latent tuberculosis. CDR3 coding DNA: TGTGCCAGCAGTTCCATGACAGGGGACAGGCCCGAGCAGTACTTC. Translated, it gives CASSSMTGDRPEQYF. The whole variable domain, remainder taken from reference TRBV11-2 and TRBJ2-7, is EAGVAQSPRYKIIEKRQSVAFWCNPISGHATLYWYQQILGQGPKLLIQFQNNGVVDDSQLPKDRFSAERLKGVDSTLKIQPAKLEDSAVYLCASSSMTGDRPEQYFGPGTRLTVT.